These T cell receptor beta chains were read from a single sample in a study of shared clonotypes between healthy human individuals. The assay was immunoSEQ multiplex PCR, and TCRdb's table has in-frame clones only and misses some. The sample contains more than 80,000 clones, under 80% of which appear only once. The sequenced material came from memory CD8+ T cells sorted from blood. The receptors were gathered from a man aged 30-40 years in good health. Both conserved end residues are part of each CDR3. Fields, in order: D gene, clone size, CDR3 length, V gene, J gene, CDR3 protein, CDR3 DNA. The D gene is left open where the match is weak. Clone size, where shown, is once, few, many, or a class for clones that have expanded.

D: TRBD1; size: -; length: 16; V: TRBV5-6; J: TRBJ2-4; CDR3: CASSLVQGTAKNIQYF; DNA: TGTGCCAGCAGCTTGGTACAGGGGACAGCCAAAAACATTCAGTACTTC
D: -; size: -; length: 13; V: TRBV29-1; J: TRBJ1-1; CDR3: CSGIYTGKGEAFF; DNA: TGCAGCGGAATCTACACAGGGAAGGGAGAAGCTTTCTTT
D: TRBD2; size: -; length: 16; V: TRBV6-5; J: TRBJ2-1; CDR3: CASSYASGSTYNEQFF; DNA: TGTGCCAGCAGTTACGCGAGCGGGAGTACCTACAATGAGCAGTTCTTC
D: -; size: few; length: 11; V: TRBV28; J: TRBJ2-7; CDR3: CASCEFYEQYF; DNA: TGTGCCAGCTGTGAATTTTACGAGCAGTACTTC
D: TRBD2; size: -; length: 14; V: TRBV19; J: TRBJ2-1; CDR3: CASRLTSGFNEQFF; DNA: TGTGCCAGTAGGCTAACTAGCGGATTCAATGAGCAGTTCTTC
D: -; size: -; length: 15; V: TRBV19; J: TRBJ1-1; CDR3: CASADSTWMNTEAFF; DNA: TGTGCCAGCGCGGACAGTACTTGGATGAACACTGAAGCTTTCTTT
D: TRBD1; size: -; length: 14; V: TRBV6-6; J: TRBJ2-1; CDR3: CASSGQGAMDEQFF; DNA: TGTGCCAGCAGCGGACAGGGGGCAATGGATGAGCAGTTCTTC
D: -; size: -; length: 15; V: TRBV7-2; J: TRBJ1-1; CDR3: CASSLVSGMNTEAFF; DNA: TGTGCCAGCAGCTTAGTCTCGGGGATGAACACTGAAGCTTTCTTT
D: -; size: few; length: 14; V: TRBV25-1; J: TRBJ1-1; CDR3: CASSELTVEDEAFF; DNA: TGTGCCAGCAGTGAATTAACAGTGGAGGATGAAGCTTTCTTT
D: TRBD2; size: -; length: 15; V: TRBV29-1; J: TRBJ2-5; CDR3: CSVDGSGERQETQYF; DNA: TGCAGCGTGGACGGCAGCGGGGAACGCCAAGAGACCCAGTACTTC
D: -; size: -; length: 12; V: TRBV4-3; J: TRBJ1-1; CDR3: CASSLGRIEAFF; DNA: TGCGCCAGCAGCCTCGGACGGATTGAAGCTTTCTTT
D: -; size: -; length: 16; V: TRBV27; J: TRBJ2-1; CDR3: CASSLFPGSSYNEQFF; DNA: TGTGCCAGCAGTTTATTCCCCGGATCATCCTACAATGAGCAGTTCTTC
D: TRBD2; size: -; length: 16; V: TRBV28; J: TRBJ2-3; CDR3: CASTLLAGRSTDTQYF; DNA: TGTGCCAGCACTTTACTAGCGGGACGTAGCACAGATACGCAGTATTTT
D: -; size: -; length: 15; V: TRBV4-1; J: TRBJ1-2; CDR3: CASSQSKNNNYGYTF; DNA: TGCGCCAGCAGCCAATCGAAAAACAACAACTATGGCTACACCTTC
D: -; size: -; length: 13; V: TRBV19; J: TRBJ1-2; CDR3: CASSTAGPYGYTF; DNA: TGTGCCAGTAGTACCGCAGGGCCCTATGGCTACACCTTC
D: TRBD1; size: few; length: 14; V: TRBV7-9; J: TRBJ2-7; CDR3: CASSHRGKGYEQYF; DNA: TGTGCCAGCAGCCACAGGGGGAAAGGATACGAGCAGTACTTC
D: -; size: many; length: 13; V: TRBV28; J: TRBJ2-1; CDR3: CASSPPGIDEQFF; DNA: TGTGCCAGCAGCCCCCCGGGAATAGATGAGCAGTTCTTC
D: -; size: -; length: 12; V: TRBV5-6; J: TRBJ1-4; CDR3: CASSLVRGELFF; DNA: TGTGCCAGCAGCTTAGTAAGGGGGGAACTGTTTTTT
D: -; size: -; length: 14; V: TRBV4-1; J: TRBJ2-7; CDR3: CASSQGTDSYEQYF; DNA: TGCGCCAGCAGCCAAGGGACCGACTCCTACGAGCAGTACTTC
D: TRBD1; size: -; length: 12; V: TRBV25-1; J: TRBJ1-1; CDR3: CASDRGDTEAFF; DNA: TGTGCCAGCGACAGGGGAGATACTGAAGCTTTCTTT
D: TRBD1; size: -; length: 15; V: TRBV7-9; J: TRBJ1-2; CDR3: CASSPAEGTGYGYTF; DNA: TGTGCCAGCAGCCCAGCGGAGGGGACAGGATATGGCTACACCTTC
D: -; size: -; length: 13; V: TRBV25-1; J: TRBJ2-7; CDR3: CASSEPETYEQYF; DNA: TGTGCCAGCAGTGAACCGGAGACCTACGAGCAGTACTTC
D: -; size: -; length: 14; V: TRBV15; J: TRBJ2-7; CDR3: CATSTRTGTYEQYF; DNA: TGTGCCACCAGCACGCGGACGGGAACCTACGAGCAGTACTTC
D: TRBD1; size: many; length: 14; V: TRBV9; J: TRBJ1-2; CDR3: CASSDPGQFYGYTF; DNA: TGTGCCAGCAGCGACCCGGGACAGTTCTATGGCTACACCTTC
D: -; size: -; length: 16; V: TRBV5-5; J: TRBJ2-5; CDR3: CASSLTGRPPQETQYF; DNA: TGTGCCAGCAGCTTGACAGGGAGGCCCCCCCAAGAGACCCAGTACTTC
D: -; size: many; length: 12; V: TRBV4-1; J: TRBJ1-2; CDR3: CASSQVYGGYTF; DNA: TGCGCCAGCAGCCAAGTTTACGGGGGCTACACCTTC
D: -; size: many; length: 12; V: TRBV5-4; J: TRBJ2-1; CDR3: CASSTEAVEQFF; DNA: TGTGCCAGCAGCACGGAAGCGGTTGAGCAGTTCTTC
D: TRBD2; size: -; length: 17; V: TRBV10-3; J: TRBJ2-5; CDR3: CAISTGTSGPYQETQYF; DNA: TGTGCCATCAGTACCGGGACTAGCGGGCCGTACCAAGAGACCCAGTACTTC
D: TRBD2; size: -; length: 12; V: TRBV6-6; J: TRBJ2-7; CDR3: CASSLGGGEQYF; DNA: TGTGCCAGCAGTTTGGGGGGGGGAGAGCAGTACTTC
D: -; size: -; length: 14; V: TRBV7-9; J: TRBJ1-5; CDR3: CASSTPGINQPQHF; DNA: TGTGCCAGCAGCACCCCAGGGATCAATCAGCCCCAGCATTTT
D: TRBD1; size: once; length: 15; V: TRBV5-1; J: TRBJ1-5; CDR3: CASSPEGQGGQPQHF; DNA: TGCGCCAGCAGCCCCGAAGGACAGGGAGGTCAGCCCCAGCATTTT
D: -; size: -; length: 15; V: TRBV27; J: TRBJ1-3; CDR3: CASSLSSGAGNTIYF; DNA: TGTGCCAGCAGTTTGTCTTCAGGGGCTGGAAACACCATATATTTT
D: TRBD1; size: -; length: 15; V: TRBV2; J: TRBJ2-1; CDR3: CASSRPLLGGGEQFF; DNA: TGTGCCAGCAGCCGACCCCTTTTAGGGGGCGGTGAGCAGTTCTTC
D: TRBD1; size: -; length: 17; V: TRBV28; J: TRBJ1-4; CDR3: CASSLPIGTGLDEKLFF; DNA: TGTGCCAGCAGTTTACCCATTGGGACAGGGCTCGATGAAAAACTGTTTTTT
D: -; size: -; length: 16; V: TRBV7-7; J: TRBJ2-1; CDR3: CASSTSTSRRFDEQFF; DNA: TGTGCTAGCAGCACCTCAACGTCCAGGAGGTTCGATGAGCAGTTCTTC
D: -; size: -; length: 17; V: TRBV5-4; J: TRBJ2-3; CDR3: CASSLKEGGPSTDTQYF; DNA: TGTGCCAGCAGCTTAAAGGAGGGGGGCCCTAGCACAGATACGCAGTATTTT
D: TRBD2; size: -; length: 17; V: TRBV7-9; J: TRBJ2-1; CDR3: CASSPSSGRGSYNEQFF; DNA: TGTGCCAGCAGCCCATCTAGCGGGAGGGGGTCCTACAATGAGCAGTTCTTC
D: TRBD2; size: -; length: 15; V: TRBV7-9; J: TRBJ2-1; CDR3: CASTPGGSSYNEQFF; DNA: TGTGCCAGCACCCCCGGGGGGAGCTCCTACAATGAGCAGTTCTTC
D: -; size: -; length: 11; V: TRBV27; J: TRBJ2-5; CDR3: CASRPEETQYF; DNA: TGTGCCAGCAGACCAGAGGAGACCCAGTACTTC
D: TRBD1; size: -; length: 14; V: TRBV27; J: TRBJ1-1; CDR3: CASSLYRGNTEAFF; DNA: TGTGCCAGCAGTTTGTACAGGGGCAACACTGAAGCTTTCTTT
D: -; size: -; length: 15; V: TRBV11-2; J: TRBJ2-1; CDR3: CASSLERVPYNEQFF; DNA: TGTGCCAGCAGCTTGGAGCGGGTCCCCTACAATGAGCAGTTCTTC
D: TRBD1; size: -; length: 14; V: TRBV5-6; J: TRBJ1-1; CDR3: CASSRWTGWSEAFF; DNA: TGTGCCAGCAGCCGCTGGACAGGGTGGTCTGAAGCTTTCTTT
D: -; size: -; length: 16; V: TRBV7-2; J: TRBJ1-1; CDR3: CASSLNNPRGNTEAFF; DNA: TGTGCCAGCAGCTTAAATAATCCCCGTGGGAACACTGAAGCTTTCTTT
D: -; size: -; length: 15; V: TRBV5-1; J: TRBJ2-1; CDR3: CASSLTGSSYNEQFF; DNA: TGCGCCAGCAGCTTGACAGGTAGCTCCTACAATGAGCAGTTCTTC
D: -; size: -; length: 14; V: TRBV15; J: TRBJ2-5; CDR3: CATPFPGLQETQYF; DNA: TGTGCCACTCCTTTTCCGGGATTACAAGAGACCCAGTACTTC